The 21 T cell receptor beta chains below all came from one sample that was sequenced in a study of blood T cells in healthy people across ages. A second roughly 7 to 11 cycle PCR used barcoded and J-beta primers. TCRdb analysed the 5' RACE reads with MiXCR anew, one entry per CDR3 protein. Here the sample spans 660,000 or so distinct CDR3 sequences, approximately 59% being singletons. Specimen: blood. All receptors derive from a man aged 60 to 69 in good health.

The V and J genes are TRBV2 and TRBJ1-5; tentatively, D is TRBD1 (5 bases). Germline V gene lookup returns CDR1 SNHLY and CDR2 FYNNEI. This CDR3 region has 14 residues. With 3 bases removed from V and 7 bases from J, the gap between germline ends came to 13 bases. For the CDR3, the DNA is TGTGCCAGCAGTGAGGGGACGGCGGGCCAGCCCCAGCATTTT. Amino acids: CASSEGTAGQPQHF.

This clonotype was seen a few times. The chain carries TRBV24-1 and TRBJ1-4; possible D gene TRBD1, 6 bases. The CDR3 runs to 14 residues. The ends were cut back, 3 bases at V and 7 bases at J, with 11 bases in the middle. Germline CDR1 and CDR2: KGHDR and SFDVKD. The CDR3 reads CATSDPGAGEKLFF. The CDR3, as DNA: TGTGCCACCAGTGATCCGGGGGCGGGTGAAAAACTGTTTTTT.

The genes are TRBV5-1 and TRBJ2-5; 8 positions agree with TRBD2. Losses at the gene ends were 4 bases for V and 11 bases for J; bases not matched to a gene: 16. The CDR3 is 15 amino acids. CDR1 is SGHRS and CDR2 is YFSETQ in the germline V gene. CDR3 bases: TGCGCCAGCAGCGACAGCGGGGGTACTAAGCGTGAGCAGTACTTC. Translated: CASSDSGGTKREQYF. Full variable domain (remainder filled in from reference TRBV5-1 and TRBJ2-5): KAGVTQTPRYLIKTRGQQVTLSCSPISGHRSVSWYQQTPGQGLQFLFEYFSETQRNKGNFPGRFSGRQFSNSRSEMNVSTLELGDSALYLCASSDSGGTKREQYFGPGTRLLVL.

The CDR3 DNA sequence: TGCAGTGCTCCCCGACAGGGGGCTAGGGAGCTGTTTTTT. Translation: CSAPRQGARELFF. This sequence joins TRBV20-1 and TRBJ2-2, with TRBD1 matching 10 bases. Trimming removed 5 bases from V and 9 bases from J; junction bases left unmatched: 6. CDR3 length: 13 amino acids. CDR1 and CDR2 (germline): DFQATT, SNEGSKA (reference sequence).

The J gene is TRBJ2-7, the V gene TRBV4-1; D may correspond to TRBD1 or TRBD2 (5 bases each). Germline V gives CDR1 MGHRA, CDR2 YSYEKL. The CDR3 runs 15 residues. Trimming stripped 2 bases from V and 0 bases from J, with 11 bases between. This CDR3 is CASSQRGQSSYEQYF. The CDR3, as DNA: TGCGCCAGCAGCCAACGGGGCCAGAGCTCCTACGAGCAGTACTTC.

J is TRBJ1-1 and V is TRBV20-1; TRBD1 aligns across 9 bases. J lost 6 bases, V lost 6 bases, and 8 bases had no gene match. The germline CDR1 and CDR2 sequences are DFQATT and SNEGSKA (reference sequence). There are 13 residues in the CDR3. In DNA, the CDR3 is TGCAGTGCCCGTACAGGGGGCGCGTCTGAAGCTTTCTTT. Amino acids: CSARTGGASEAFF.

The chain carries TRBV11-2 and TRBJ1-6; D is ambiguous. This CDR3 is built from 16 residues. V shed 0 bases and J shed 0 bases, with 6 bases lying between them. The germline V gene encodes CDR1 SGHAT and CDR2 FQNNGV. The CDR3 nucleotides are TGTGCCAGCAGCTTAGACTGGAGCTCCTATAATTCACCCCTCCACTTT. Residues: CASSLDWSSYNSPLHF.

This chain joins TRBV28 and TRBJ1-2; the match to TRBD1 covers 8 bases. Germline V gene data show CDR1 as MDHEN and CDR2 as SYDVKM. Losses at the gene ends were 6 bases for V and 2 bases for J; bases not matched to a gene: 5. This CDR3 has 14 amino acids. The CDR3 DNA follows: TGTGCCAGCAGCTGGACAGGGTCGAACTATGGCTACACCTTC. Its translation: CASSWTGSNYGYTF.

The chain's CDR3 is CASWTRGEQYF. The CDR3 DNA is TGTGCCAGTTGGACTCGCGGCGAGCAGTACTTC. The genes are TRBV2 and TRBJ2-4, with D maybe TRBD2 (5 bases). Matching the DNA end better, TRBJ2-7 makes the J call doubtful. This CDR3 comprises 11 residues. Germline V gives CDR1 SNHLY, CDR2 FYNNEI.

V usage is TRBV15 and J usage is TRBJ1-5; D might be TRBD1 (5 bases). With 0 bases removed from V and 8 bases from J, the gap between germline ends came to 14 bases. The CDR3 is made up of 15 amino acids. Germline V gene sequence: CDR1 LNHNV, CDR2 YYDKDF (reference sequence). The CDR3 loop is CATSRDPGGGKPQHF. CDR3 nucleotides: TGTGCCACCAGCAGAGATCCTGGGGGGGGTAAGCCCCAGCATTTT. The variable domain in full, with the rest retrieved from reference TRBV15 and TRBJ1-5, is DAMVIQNPRYQVTQFGKPVTLSCSQTLNHNVMYWYQQKSSQAPKLLFHYYDKDFNNEADTPDNFQSRRPNTSFCFLDIRSPGLGDTAMYLCATSRDPGGGKPQHFGDGTRLSIL.

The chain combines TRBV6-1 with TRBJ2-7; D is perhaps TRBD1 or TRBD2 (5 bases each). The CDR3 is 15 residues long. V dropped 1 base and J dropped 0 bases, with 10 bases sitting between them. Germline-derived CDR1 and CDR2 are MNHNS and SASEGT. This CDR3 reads CASSEGRGPSYEQYF. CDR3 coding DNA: TGTGCCAGCAGTGAAGGTCGGGGACCCTCCTACGAGCAGTACTTC.

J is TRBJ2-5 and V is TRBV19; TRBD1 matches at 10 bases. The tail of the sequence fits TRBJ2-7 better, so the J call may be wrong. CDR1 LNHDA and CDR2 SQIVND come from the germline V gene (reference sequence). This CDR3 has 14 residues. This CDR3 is CASSARDRGGEQYF. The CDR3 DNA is TGTGCCAGTAGTGCCAGGGACAGGGGAGGCGAGCAGTACTTC.

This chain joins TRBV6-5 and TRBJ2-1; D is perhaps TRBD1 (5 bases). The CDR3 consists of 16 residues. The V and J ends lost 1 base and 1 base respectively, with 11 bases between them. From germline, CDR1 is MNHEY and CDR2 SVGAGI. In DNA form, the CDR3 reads TGTGCCAGCAGTTACTTGGGCAGGGTATCCTACAATGAGCAGTTCTTC. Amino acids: CASSYLGRVSYNEQFF.

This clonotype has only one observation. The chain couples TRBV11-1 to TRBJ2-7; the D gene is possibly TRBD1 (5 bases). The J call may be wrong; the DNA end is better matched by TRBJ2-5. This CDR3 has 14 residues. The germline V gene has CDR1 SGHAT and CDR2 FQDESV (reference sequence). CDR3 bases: TGTGCCAGCAGCTACCGACAGCCACCCGAGACCCAGTACTTC. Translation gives CASSYRQPPETQYF.

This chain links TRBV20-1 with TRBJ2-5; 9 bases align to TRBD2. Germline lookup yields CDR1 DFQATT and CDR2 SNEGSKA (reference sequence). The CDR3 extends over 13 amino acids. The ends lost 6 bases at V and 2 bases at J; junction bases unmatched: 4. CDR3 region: CSATSGGQETQYF. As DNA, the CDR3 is TGCAGTGCAACCAGCGGGGGGCAAGAGACCCAGTACTTC.

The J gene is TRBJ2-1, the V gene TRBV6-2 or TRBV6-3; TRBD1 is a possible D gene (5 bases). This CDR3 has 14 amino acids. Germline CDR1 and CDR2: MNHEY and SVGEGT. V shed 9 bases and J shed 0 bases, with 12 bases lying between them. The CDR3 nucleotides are TGTGCCAGTCATCAGGGCAGCTCCTACAATGAGCAGTTCTTC. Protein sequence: CASHQGSSYNEQFF.

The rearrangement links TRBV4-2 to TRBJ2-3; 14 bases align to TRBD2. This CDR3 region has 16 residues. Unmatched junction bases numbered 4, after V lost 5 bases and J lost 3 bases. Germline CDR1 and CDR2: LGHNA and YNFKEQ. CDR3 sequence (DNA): TGTGCCAGCAGCAAGACTAGCGGGGGGGAAACAGATACGCAGTATTTT. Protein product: CASSKTSGGETDTQYF.

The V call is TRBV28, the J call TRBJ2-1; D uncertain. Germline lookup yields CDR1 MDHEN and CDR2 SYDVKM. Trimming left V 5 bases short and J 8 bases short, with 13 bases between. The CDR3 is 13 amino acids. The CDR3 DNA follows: TGTGCCAGCAGTGTACCCCTAGGCTATGAGCAGTTCTTC. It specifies CASSVPLGYEQFF. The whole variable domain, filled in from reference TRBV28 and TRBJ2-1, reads DVKVTQSSRYLVKRTGEKVFLECVQDMDHENMFWYRQDPGLGLRLIYFSYDVKMKEKGDIPEGYSVSREKKERFSLILESASTNQTSMYLCASSVPLGYEQFFGPGTRLTVL.

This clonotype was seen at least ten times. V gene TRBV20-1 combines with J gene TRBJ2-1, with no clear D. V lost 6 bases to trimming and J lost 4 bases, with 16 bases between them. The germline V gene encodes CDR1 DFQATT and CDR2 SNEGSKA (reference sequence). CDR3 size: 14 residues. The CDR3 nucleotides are TGCAGTGCCGCAGGTGTTAATCGGTACAATGAGCAGTTCTTC. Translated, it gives CSAAGVNRYNEQFF.

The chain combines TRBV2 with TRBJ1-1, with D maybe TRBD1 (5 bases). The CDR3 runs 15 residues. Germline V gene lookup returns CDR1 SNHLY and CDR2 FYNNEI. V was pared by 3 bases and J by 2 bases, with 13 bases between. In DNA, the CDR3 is TGTGCCAGCAGTGAGTCGACAGTAATTAACACTGAAGCTTTCTTT. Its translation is CASSESTVINTEAFF. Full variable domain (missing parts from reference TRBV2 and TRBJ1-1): EPEVTQTPSHQVTQMGQEVILRCVPISNHLYFYWYRQILGQKVEFLVSFYNNEISEKSEIFDDQFSVERPDGSNFTLKIRSTKLEDSAMYFCASSESTVINTEAFFGQGTRLTVV.

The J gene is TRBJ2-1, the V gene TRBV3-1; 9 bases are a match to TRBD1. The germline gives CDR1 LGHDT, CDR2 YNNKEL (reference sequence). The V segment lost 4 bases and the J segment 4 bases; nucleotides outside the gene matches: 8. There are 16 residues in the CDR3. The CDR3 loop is CASSLTPGTGYNEQFF. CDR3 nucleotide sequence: TGTGCCAGCAGCCTAACCCCCGGGACAGGGTACAATGAGCAGTTCTTC.